The sequence of this T cell receptor beta chain was determined in a study of cytomegalovirus exposure and HLA in healthy donors. Primers: 60 Vbeta forward and 13 Jbeta reverse. This table comes from immunoSEQ multiplex PCR, and its TCRdb copy is limited to in-frame clones, with some not included. The table shows approximately 160,000 clones, with around 80% occurring only once. With 5 bases removed from V and 4 bases from J, the gap between germline ends came to 14 bases. The V gene's germline CDR1 is MNHEY and CDR2 SMNVEV (reference sequence). CDR3 length equals 14 residues. Sample: PBMCs. The TCR comes from a woman aged 18-29 years in good health and CMV-seronegative. The chain carries TRBV27 and TRBJ1-1; the D gene is possibly TRBD1 (6 bases). The CDR3 sequence: CASSLGGAGTEAFF. DNA for the CDR3: TGTGCCAGCAGTCTGGGGGGGGCAGGCACTGAAGCTTTCTTT.